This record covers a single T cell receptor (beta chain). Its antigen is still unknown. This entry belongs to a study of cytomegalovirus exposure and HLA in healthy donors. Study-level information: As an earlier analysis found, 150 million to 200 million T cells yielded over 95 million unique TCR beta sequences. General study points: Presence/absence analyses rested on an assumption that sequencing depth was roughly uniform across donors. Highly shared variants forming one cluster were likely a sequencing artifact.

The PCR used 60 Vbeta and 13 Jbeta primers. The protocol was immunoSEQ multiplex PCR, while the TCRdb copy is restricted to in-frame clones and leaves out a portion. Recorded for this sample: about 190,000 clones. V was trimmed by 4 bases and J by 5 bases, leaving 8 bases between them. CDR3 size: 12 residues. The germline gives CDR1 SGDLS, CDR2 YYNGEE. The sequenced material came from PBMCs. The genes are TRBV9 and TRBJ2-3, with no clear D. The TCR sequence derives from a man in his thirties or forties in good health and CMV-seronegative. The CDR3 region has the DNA TGTGCCAGCAGCCTTCCCGGAGATACGCAGTATTTT. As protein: CASSLPGDTQYF.